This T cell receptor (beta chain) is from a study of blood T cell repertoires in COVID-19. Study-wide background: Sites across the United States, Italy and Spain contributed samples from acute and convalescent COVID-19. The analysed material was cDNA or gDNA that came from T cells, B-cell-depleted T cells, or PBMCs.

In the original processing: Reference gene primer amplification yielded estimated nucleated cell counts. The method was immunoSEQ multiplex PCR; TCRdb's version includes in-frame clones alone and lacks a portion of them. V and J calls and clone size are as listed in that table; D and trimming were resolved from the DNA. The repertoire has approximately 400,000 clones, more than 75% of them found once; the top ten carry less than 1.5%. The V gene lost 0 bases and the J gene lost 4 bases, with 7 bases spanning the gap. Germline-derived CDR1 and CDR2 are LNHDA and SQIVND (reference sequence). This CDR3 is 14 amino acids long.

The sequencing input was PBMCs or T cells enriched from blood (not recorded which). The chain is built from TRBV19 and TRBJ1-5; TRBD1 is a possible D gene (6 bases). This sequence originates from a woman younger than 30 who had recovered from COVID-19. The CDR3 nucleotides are TGTGCCAGTAGTATAGATCAGGGGAATCAGCCCCAGCATTTT. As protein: CASSIDQGNQPQHF.